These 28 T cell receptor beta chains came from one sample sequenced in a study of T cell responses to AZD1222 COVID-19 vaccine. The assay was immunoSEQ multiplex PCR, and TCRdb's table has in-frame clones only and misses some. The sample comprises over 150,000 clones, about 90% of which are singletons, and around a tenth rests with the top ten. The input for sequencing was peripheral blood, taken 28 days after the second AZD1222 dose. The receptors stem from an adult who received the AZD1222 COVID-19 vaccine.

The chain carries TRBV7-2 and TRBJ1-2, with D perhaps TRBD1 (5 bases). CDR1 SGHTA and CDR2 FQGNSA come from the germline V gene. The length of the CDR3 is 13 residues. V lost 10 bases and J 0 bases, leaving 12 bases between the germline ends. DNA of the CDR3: TGTGCCACCGGGACGGGGTCTAACTATGGCTACACCTTC. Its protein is CATGTGSNYGYTF.

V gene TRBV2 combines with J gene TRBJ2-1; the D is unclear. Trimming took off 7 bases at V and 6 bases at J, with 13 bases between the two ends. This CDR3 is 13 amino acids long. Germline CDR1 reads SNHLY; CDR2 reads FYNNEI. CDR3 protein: CASNTGPFNEQFF. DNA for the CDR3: TGTGCCAGCAACACCGGGCCTTTCAATGAGCAGTTCTTC.

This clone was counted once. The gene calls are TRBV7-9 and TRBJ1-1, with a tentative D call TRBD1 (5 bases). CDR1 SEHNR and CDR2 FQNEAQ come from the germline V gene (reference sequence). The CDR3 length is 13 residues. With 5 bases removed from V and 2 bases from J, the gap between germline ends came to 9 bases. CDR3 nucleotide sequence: TGTGCCAGCAGCCGGACATATAACACTGAAGCTTTCTTT. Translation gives CASSRTYNTEAFF.

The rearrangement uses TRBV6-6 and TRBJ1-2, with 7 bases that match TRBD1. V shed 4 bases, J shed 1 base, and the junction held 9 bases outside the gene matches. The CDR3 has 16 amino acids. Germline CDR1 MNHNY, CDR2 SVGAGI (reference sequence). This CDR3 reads CASSFLRDRVNYGYTF. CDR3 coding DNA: TGTGCCAGCAGTTTCCTCCGGGACAGAGTTAACTATGGCTACACCTTC.

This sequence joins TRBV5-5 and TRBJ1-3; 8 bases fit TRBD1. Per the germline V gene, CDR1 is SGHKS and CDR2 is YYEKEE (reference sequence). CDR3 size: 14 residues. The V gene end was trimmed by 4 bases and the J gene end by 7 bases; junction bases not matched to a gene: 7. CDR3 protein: CASSHGQGRNTIYF. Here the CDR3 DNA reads TGTGCCAGCAGCCACGGACAGGGTAGGAACACCATATATTTT.

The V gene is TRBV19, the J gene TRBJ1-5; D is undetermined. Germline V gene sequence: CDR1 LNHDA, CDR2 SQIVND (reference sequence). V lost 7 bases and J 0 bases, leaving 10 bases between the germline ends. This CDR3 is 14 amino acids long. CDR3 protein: CASNRQNSNQPQHF. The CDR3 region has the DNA TGTGCCAGTAATCGGCAGAATAGCAATCAGCCCCAGCATTTT.

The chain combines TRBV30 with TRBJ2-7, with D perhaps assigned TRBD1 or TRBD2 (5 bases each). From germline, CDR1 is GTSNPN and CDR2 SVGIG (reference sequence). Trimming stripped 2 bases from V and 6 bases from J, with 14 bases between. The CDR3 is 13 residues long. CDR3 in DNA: TGTGCCTGGAGTTACTGGGGACCCGGCGAGCAGTACTTC. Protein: CAWSYWGPGEQYF.

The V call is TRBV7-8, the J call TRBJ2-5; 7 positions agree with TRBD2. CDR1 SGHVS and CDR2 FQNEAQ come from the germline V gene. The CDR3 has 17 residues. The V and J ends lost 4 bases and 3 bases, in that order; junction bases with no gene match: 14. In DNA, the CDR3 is TGTGCCAGCAGCTCCGCAAGGCGGGAGAAGCCCAAAGAGACCCAGTACTTC. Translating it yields CASSSARREKPKETQYF.

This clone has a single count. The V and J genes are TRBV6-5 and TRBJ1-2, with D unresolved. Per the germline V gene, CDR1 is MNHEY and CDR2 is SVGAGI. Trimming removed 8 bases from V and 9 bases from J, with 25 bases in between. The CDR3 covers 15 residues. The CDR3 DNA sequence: TGTGCCAGCGGCACGGGAGGTACACTCGGTATAAGCTACACCTTC. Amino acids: CASGTGGTLGISYTF.

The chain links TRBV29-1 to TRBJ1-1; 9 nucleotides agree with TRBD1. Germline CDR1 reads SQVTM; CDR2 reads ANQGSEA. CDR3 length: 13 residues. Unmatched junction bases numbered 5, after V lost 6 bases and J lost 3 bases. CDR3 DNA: TGCAGCGTCCGCCGGGACAGGGACACTGAAGCTTTCTTT. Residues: CSVRRDRDTEAFF.

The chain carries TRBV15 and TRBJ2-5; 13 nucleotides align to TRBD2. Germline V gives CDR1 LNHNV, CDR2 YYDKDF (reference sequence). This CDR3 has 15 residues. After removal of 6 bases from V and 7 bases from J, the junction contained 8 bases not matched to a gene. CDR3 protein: CATSNGTSGVLTQYF. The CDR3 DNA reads TGTGCCACCAGTAATGGGACTAGCGGGGTTTTGACCCAGTACTTC.

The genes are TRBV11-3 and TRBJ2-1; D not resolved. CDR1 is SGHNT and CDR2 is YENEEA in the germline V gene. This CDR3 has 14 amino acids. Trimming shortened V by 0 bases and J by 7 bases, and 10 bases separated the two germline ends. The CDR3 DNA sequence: TGTGCCAGCAGCTTAGACGTACGGGTAAATGAGCAGTTCTTC. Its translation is CASSLDVRVNEQFF.

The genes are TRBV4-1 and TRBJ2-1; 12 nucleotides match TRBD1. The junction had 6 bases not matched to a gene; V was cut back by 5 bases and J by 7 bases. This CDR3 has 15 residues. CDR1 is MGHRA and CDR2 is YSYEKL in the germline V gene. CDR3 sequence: CASSWDRGQWNEQFF. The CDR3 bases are TGCGCCAGCAGCTGGGACAGGGGGCAGTGGAATGAGCAGTTCTTC.

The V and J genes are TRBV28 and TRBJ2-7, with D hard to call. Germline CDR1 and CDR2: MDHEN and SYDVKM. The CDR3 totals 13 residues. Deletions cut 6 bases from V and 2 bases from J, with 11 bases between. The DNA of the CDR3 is TGTGCCAGCAGCCCGGTGGATACCTACGAGCAGTACTTC. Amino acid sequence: CASSPVDTYEQYF.

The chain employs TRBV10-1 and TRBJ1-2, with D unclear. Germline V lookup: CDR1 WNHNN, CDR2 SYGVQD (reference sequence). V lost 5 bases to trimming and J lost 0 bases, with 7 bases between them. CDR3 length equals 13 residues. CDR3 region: CASSSYTNYGYTF. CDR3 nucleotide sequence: TGCGCCAGCAGTTCGTATACTAACTATGGCTACACCTTC.

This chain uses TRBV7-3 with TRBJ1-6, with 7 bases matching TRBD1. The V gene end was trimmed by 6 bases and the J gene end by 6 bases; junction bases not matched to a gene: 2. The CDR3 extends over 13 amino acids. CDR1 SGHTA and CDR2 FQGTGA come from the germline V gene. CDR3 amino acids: CASSRDSNSPLHF. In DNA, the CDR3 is TGTGCCAGCAGTCGGGACAGTAATTCACCCCTCCACTTT.

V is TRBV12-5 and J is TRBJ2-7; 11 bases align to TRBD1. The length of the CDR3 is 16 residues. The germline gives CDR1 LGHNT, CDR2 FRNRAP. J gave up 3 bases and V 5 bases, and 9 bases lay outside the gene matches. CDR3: CASGHSGQGGVYEQYF. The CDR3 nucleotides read TGTGCTAGTGGTCACTCGGGACAGGGGGGGGTCTACGAGCAGTACTTC.

For the CDR3, the DNA is TGTGCCAGCAGCCAGGGGTCAAACACCATATATTTT. Translation: CASSQGSNTIYF. The V gene is TRBV3-1 (or the pseudogene TRBV3-2), the J gene TRBJ1-3; D unresolved. CDR3 length: 12 residues. CDR1 and CDR2 from the germline V gene are LGHDT and YNNKEL (reference sequence). Trimming left V 3 bases short and J 6 bases short, with 6 bases between.

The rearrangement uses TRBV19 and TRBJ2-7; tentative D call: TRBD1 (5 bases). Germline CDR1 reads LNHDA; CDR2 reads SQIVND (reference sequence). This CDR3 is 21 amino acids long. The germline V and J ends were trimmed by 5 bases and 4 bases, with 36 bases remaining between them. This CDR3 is CASSSLGQSPTASKGTYEQYF. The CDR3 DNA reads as TGTGCCAGTAGTTCCCTGGGGCAGTCGCCAACGGCCTCTAAGGGAACGTACGAGCAGTACTTC.

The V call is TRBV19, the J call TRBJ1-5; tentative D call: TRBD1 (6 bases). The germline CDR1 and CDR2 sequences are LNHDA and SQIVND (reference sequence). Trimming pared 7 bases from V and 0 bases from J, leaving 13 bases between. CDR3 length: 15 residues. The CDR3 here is CASTAGTHSNQPQHF. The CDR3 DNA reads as TGTGCCAGTACCGCCGGGACACATAGCAATCAGCCCCAGCATTTT.

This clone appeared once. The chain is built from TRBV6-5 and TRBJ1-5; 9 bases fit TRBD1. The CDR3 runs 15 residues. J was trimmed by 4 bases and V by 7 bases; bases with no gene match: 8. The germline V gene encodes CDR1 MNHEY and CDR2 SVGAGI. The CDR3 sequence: CASTTGTGRNQPQHF. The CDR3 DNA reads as TGTGCCAGCACCACCGGGACAGGGCGGAATCAGCCCCAGCATTTT.

The DNA for the CDR3 is TGTGCCAGCAGTTTTAGACAGATAGCCAAAAACATTCAGTACTTC. It yields the protein CASSFRQIAKNIQYF. The chain has TRBV28 and TRBJ2-4; perhaps TRBD1 as D (5 bases). V gave up 3 bases and J gave up 0 bases, with 9 bases separating them. CDR1 and CDR2 (germline): MDHEN, SYDVKM. The CDR3 is 15 residues long.

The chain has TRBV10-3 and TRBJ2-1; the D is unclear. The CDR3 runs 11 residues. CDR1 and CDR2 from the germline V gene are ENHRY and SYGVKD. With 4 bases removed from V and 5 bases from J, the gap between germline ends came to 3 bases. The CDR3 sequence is CAISVNNEQFF. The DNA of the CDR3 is TGTGCCATCAGTGTCAACAATGAGCAGTTCTTC.

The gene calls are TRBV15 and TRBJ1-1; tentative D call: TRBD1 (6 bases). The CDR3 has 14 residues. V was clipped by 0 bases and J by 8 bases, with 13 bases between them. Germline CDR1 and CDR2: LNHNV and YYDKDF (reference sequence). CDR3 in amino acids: CATSREMDSLEAFF. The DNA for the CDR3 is TGTGCCACCAGCAGAGAGATGGACAGCCTCGAAGCTTTCTTT.

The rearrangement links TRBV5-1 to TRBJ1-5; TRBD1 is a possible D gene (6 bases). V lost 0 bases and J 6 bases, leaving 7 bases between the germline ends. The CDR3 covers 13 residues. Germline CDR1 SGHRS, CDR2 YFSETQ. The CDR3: CASSLEQGQPQHF. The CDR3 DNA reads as TGCGCCAGCAGCTTGGAACAGGGTCAGCCCCAGCATTTT.

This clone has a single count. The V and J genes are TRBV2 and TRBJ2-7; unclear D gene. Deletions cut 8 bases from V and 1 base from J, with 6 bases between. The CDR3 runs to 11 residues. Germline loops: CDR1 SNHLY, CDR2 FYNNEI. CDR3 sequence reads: CASRGSYEQYF. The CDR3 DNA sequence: TGTGCCAGCCGTGGTTCCTACGAGCAGTACTTC.

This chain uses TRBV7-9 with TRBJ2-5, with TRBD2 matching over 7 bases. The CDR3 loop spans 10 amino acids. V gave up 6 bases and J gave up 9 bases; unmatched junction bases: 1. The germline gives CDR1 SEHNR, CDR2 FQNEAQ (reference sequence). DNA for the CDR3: TGTGCCAGCAGAGGGAGGGCCCAGTACTTC. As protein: CASRGRAQYF.

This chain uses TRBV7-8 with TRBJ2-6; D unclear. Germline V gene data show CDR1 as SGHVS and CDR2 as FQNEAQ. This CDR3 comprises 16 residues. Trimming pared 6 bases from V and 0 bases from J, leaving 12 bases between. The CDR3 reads CASSRIPDSGANVLTF. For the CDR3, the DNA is TGTGCCAGCAGTCGAATCCCGGACTCTGGGGCCAACGTCCTGACTTTC.